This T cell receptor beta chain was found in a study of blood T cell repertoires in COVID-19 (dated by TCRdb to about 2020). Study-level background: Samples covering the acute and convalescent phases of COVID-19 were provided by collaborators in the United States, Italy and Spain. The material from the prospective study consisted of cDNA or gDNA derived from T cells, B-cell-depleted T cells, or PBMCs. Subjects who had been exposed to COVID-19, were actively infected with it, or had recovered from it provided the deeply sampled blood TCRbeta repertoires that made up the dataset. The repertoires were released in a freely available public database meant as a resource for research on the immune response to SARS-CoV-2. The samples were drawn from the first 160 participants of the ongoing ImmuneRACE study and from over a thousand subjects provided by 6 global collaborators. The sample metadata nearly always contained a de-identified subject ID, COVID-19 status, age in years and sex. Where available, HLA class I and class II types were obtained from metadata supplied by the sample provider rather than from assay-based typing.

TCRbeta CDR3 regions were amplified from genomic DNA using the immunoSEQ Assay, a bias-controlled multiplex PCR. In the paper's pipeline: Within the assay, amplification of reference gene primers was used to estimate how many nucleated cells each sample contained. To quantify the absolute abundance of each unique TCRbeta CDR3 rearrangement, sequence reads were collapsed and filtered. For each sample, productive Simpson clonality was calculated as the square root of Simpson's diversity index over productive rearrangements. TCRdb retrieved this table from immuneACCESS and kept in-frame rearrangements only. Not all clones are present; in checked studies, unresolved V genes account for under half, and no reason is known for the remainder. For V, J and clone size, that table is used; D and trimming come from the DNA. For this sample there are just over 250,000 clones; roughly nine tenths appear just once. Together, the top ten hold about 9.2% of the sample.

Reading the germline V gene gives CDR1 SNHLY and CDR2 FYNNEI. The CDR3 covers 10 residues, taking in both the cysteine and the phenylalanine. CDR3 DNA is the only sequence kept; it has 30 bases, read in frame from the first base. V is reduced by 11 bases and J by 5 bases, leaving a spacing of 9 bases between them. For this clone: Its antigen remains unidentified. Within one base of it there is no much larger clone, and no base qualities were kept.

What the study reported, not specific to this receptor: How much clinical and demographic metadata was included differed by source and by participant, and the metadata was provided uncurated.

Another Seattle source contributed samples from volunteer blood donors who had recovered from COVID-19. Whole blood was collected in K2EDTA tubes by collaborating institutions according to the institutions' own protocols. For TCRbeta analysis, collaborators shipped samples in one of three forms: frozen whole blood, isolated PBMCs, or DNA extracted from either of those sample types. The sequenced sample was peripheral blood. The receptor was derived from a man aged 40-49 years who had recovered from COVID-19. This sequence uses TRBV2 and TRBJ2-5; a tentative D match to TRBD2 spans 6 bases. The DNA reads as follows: TGTGCCCCCGGAGGGGAGACCCAGTACTTC. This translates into CAPGGETQYF. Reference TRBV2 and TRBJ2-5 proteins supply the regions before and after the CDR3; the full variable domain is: EPEVTQTPSHQVTQMGQEVILRCVPISNHLYFYWYRQILGQKVEFLVSFYNNEISEKSEIFDDQFSVERPDGSNFTLKIRSTKLEDSAMYFCAPGGETQYFGPGTRLLVL.